The 16 T cell receptor beta chains below come from one sample, sequenced in a study of shared clonotypes between healthy human individuals. The data were produced by immunoSEQ multiplex PCR, yet TCRdb's version contains in-frame clones alone and is incomplete. The sample includes 2.3 million or so clones, approximately 95% of them seen just once. Sample: naive CD4+ T cells from PBMCs. Subset in this sample: CD45RA+ positively selected. The source is a man aged 18 to 29 in good health. Some clones in this sample may be carry-over from other donors' samples.

This chain uses TRBV5-1 with TRBJ1-5, with D possibly TRBD1 on 5 matching bases. Germline V gene data show CDR1 as SGHRS and CDR2 as YFSETQ. This CDR3 contains 11 residues. The V gene lost 7 bases and the J gene lost 6 bases, with 8 bases spanning the gap. CDR3 sequence (DNA): TGCGCCAGCGGTGGGGGTCAGCCCCAGCATTTT. This sequence encodes CASGGGQPQHF.

Note on this clone: The sample contains more than one DNA sequence encoding this CDR3. The CDR3 DNA is TGTGCCACACTAGCGGGAGGTACAGATACGCAGTATTTT. Translating gives CATLAGGTDTQYF. This chain uses TRBV28 with TRBJ2-3, with 12 bases that match TRBD2. V lost 10 bases to trimming and J lost 3 bases; unmatched junction nucleotides: 2. The germline V gene has CDR1 MDHEN and CDR2 SYDVKM. This CDR3 has 13 residues.

The chain uses TRBV6-5 and TRBJ2-7, with 8 bases that match TRBD1. The CDR3 extends over 13 amino acids. The germline gives CDR1 MNHEY, CDR2 SVGAGI. V trimming: 6 bases; J trimming: 9 bases; junction bases outside the gene matches: 10. The chain's CDR3 is CASSSGAGQGQYF. The CDR3 DNA sequence: TGTGCCAGCAGCTCTGGAGCAGGACAGGGGCAGTACTTC.

Points on this clone: This CDR3 is also generated by other DNA sequences in the sample. This chain uses TRBV7-3 with TRBJ2-3; no clear D gene. Germline V gives CDR1 SGHTA, CDR2 FQGTGA. Trimming shortened V by 5 bases and J by 4 bases, and 10 bases separated the two germline ends. This CDR3 is built from 13 residues. In DNA, the CDR3 is TGTGCCAGCAGCCTTAGTGGGCCAGATACGCAGTATTTT. It codes for CASSLSGPDTQYF.

The V gene is TRBV5-1, the J gene TRBJ1-1; TRBD1 might be the D (6 bases). Germline V gene sequence: CDR1 SGHRS, CDR2 YFSETQ. Trimming pared 4 bases from V and 5 bases from J, leaving 18 bases between. The CDR3 length is 15 residues. The CDR3 sequence is CASSTQARGGTEAFF. DNA for the CDR3: TGCGCCAGCAGCACCCAGGCCAGGGGCGGAACTGAAGCTTTCTTT.

This clone was detected once. The chain carries TRBV5-1 and TRBJ1-1, with D perhaps matching TRBD1 (5 bases). This CDR3 has 14 amino acids. Trimming stripped 2 bases from V and 4 bases from J, with 12 bases between. CDR1 is SGHRS, CDR2 YFSETQ, per germline. The DNA of the CDR3 is TGCGCCAGCAGCTTCTCAGCAGGGACCACTGAAGCTTTCTTT. This gives the protein CASSFSAGTTEAFF.

The chain joins TRBV9 to TRBJ2-1, with 9 bases identical to TRBD2. V lost 3 bases to trimming and J lost 7 bases; unmatched junction nucleotides: 14. CDR3 length: 17 amino acids. Germline V gene sequence: CDR1 SGDLS, CDR2 YYNGEE. The CDR3 reads CASSGRTSAQLGNEQFF. CDR3 nucleotide sequence: TGTGCCAGCAGCGGGCGGACTAGCGCCCAACTAGGGAATGAGCAGTTCTTC.

This chain uses TRBV2 with TRBJ2-1, with TRBD2 matching over 8 bases. Germline lookup yields CDR1 SNHLY and CDR2 FYNNEI. Unmatched junction bases numbered 8, after V lost 4 bases and J lost 6 bases. The CDR3 covers 15 residues. The CDR3 sequence: CASSGGTRRSNEQFF. CDR3 DNA: TGTGCCAGCAGTGGGGGGACTAGGAGGTCCAATGAGCAGTTCTTC.

The chain carries TRBV18 and TRBJ2-7; D is perhaps TRBD1 or TRBD2 (7 bases each). Per the germline V gene, CDR1 is KGHSH and CDR2 is LQKENI. CDR3 length: 17 residues. V lost 5 bases and J 0 bases, leaving 20 bases between the germline ends. The CDR3 spells CASSGTSGGGSSYEQYF. CDR3 bases: TGTGCCAGCTCAGGGACCTCAGGGGGGGGGAGCTCCTACGAGCAGTACTTC.

As for this clone: This sample also contains other DNA sequences that code for the same CDR3. J is TRBJ2-7 and V is TRBV6-1; D possibly corresponds to TRBD2 (6 bases). The V gene's germline CDR1 is MNHNS and CDR2 SASEGT. The V end lost 3 bases, the J end lost 8 bases, and 8 bases lay between the germline ends. This CDR3 has 11 amino acids. CDR3 protein: CASSEEGQQYF. In DNA form, the CDR3 reads TGTGCCAGCAGTGAGGAGGGGCAGCAGTACTTC.

The chain joins TRBV19 to TRBJ2-3; 14 bases line up with TRBD2. This CDR3 is built from 14 residues. Germline trimming cut 10 bases from V and 5 bases from J; bases unmatched to any gene: 5. From germline, CDR1 is LNHDA and CDR2 SQIVND (reference sequence). The CDR3 sequence: CATRLAGGVDTQYF. Written as DNA, the CDR3 is TGTGCCACTCGACTAGCGGGAGGGGTAGATACGCAGTATTTT.

The chain employs TRBV5-4 and TRBJ1-1; the match to TRBD1 covers 8 bases. The V gene's germline CDR1 is SGHNT and CDR2 YYREEE (reference sequence). V dropped 4 bases and J dropped 4; count of bases not matched to a gene: 15. This CDR3 is built from 17 residues. CDR3 sequence reads: CASSRGTGPAWSTEAFF. CDR3 nucleotides: TGTGCCAGCAGCCGCGGGACAGGTCCTGCATGGAGCACTGAAGCTTTCTTT.

The V and J genes are TRBV29-1 and TRBJ2-1, with no clear D. In germline, CDR1 is SQVTM, CDR2 ANQGSEA. The CDR3 totals 13 residues. V lost 7 bases and J 12 bases, leaving 22 bases between the germline ends. CDR3 DNA: TGCAGCGCCATGAGGCTGTTAACCCGAATGCAGTTCTTC. The encoded protein is CSAMRLLTRMQFF.

This rearrangement joins TRBV9 to TRBJ2-7, with 11 bases aligning to TRBD2. Germline assignment: CDR1 SGDLS and CDR2 YYNGEE. CDR3 length equals 16 residues. V gave up 0 bases and J gave up 4 bases; unmatched junction bases: 6. This CDR3 is CASSVAGTSGVYEQYF. Written as DNA, the CDR3 is TGTGCCAGCAGCGTAGCCGGGACTAGCGGAGTATACGAGCAGTACTTC. The full variable domain, in which reference TRBV9 and TRBJ2-7 provide the parts outside the CDR3, is DSGVTQTPKHLITATGQRVTLRCSPRSGDLSVYWYQQSLDQGLQFLIQYYNGEERAKGNILERFSAQQFPDLHSELNLSSLELGDSALYFCASSVAGTSGVYEQYFGPGTRLTVT.

In its sample, this clone was seen once. The V gene is TRBV11-3, the J gene TRBJ2-5, with 7 bases aligning to TRBD2. The V gene end was trimmed by 5 bases and the J gene end by 3 bases; junction bases not matched to a gene: 3. The CDR3 covers 13 residues. CDR1 is SGHNT, CDR2 YENEEA, per germline. The CDR3 spells CASSRGGEETQYF. CDR3 coding DNA: TGTGCCAGCAGCAGGGGAGGGGAAGAGACCCAGTACTTC.

The J gene is TRBJ2-3, the V gene TRBV5-4, with 9 bases identical to TRBD2. Looked up from germline, CDR1 is SGHNT and CDR2 is YYREEE (reference sequence). Losses at the gene ends were 1 base for V and 4 bases for J; bases not matched to a gene: 4. CDR3 length: 15 residues. The CDR3 DNA reads as TGTGCCAGCAGCTTGCTCGTAGCGGGAGCAGATACGCAGTATTTT. This translates into CASSLLVAGADTQYF.